Sequencing of this T cell receptor beta chain was carried out in a study of T cells in Graves' hyperthyroidism and ophthalmopathy. Across the whole study: The blood sample was taken at first diagnosis, before treatment began.

Stability of Graves' hyperthyroidism was defined as absent ophthalmopathy progression within 18 months. RNA transcripts provided the source from which TCR beta CDR3 regions were amplified. In the first-round RT-PCR of the TCR CDR3, the HTBI primer set was used. TCRdb recomputed calls from the multiplex PCR reads with MiXCR, one row per CDR3 protein. The profile shows a few hundred thousand distinct CDR3 sequences, about 15% of them singletons. Study results and caveats: Separating ophthalmopathy from stable hyperthyroidism was achieved by a 13 V-J model. Appearing also in blood were most of the thyroid clonotypes expanded above 0.001.

This clonotype was seen many times. Its cognate antigen is unknown. The receptor was derived from a woman in her 40s with Graves' hyperthyroidism. The specimen was blood.

This CDR3 reads CASSRGLAGALRDYEQYF. In nucleotides, the CDR3 is TGTGCCAGCAGCCGGGGACTAGCGGGAGCTTTAAGGGACTACGAGCAGTACTTC. The V and J genes are TRBV7-9 and TRBJ2-7; 14 bases are a match to TRBD2. CDR3 length: 18 residues. CDR1 is SEHNR, CDR2 FQNEAQ, per germline (reference sequence). The junction had 12 bases not matched to a gene; V was cut back by 5 bases and J by 3 bases.